The 13 T cell receptor beta chains reported below all come from one sample, sequenced in a study of somatic mutations in cytotoxic T cells in rheumatoid arthritis. Profiled with immunoSEQ multiplex PCR; TCRdb holds only in-frame clones, not every one. This table has approximately 33,000 clones, under 85% appearing once. The source material was CD8+ T cells sorted from blood. Receptors were obtained from a man between 40 and 49 years old in good health.

The chain couples TRBV7-9 to TRBJ2-3; a weak D match, TRBD2 (6 bases). The CDR3 has 15 amino acids. The V end lost 5 bases, the J end lost 2 bases, and 14 bases lay between the germline ends. Germline V lookup: CDR1 SEHNR, CDR2 FQNEAQ (reference sequence). The CDR3 DNA follows: TGTGCCAGCAGCCCCGGGACTTCTTCCACAGATACGCAGTATTTT. Translating gives CASSPGTSSTDTQYF.

This sequence joins TRBV7-9 and TRBJ2-1; 7 nucleotides agree with TRBD2. CDR3 length equals 16 residues. Germline CDR1 SEHNR, CDR2 FQNEAQ (reference sequence). The J segment lost 8 bases and the V segment lost 5 bases, leaving 15 bases of the junction unmatched. The CDR3 nucleotides read TGTGCCAGCAGCCCGGGGCGGGGGTATACATCTCATGAGCAGTTCTTC. This translates into CASSPGRGYTSHEQFF. The whole variable domain, remainder taken from reference TRBV7-9 and TRBJ2-1, is DTGVSQNPRHKITKRGQNVTFRCDPISEHNRLYWYRQTLGQGPEFLTYFQNEAQLEKSRLLSDRFSAERPKGSFSTLEIQRTEQGDSAMYLCASSPGRGYTSHEQFFGPGTRLTVL.

The V call is TRBV5-1, the J call TRBJ1-1, with unresolved D. V was pared by 2 bases and J by 1 base, with 6 bases between. The length of the CDR3 is 13 residues. Germline lookup yields CDR1 SGHRS and CDR2 YFSETQ. CDR3 coding DNA: TGCGCCAGCAGCTTCTCCGGGAACACTGAAGCTTTCTTT. Its translation: CASSFSGNTEAFF.

This clone was picked up a small number of times. V gene TRBV7-2 combines with J gene TRBJ1-2; unclear D gene. This CDR3 region has 15 residues. The germline V and J ends were trimmed by 0 bases and 9 bases, with 17 bases remaining between them. Germline V gene lookup returns CDR1 SGHTA and CDR2 FQGNSA. This CDR3 is CASSLALGGDGSYTF. In DNA, the CDR3 is TGTGCCAGCAGCTTAGCGCTCGGCGGGGATGGGAGCTACACCTTC.

The V and J genes are TRBV19 and TRBJ1-5; the match to TRBD1 covers 9 bases. Germline CDR1 LNHDA, CDR2 SQIVND (reference sequence). Trimming took 10 bases from V and 2 from J; bases not matched to a gene: 6. This CDR3 is 14 amino acids long. Written as DNA, the CDR3 is TGTGCCATTGGCCGGGACAGGGGCAATCAGCCCCAGCATTTT. Encoded protein: CAIGRDRGNQPQHF.

The chain joins TRBV4-1 to TRBJ2-7; D is perhaps TRBD2 (6 bases). CDR1 and CDR2 (germline): MGHRA, YSYEKL. The V end was cut by 0 bases, the J end by 0 bases, with 27 bases between. The CDR3 sequence is 21 residues long. Written as DNA, the CDR3 is TGCGCCAGCAGCCAAGACAGGACTACCGGGGAAAGAGGGGATAGCTCCTACGAGCAGTACTTC. Its translation: CASSQDRTTGERGDSSYEQYF.

Points on this clone: The junction departs from the called germline gene at one end, perhaps through a read error. The chain couples TRBV6-1 to TRBJ2-3; 15 bases align to TRBD2. Germline V gene sequence: CDR1 MNHNS, CDR2 SASEGT. The CDR3 loop spans 15 amino acids. Written as DNA, the CDR3 is TGTGCCAACAGTGGACTAGCGGGAGGGCCAGATACGCAGTATTTT. This translates into CANSGLAGGPDTQYF.

The V gene is TRBV12-1, the J gene TRBJ2-3; whether TRBD2, the table's D call, matches the DNA was not checked. TRBV12-1 is classified as a pseudogene. The CDR3 is 16 amino acids. The CDR3: CASSLPVAGSTDTQYF. DNA of the CDR3: TGTGCCAGCAGCTTACCTGTAGCGGGTAGCACAGATACGCAGTATTTT.

J is TRBJ1-2 and V is TRBV11-2; D not certain. The CDR3 runs 15 residues. Trimming removed 1 base from V and 4 bases from J, with 13 bases in between. In germline, CDR1 is SGHAT, CDR2 FQNNGV. This CDR3 reads CASSLVRQSPYGYTF. The CDR3 DNA sequence: TGTGCCAGCAGCTTAGTCCGGCAAAGTCCCTATGGCTACACCTTC.

The CDR3 sequence is CASSLGTSDYNEQFF. The CDR3 DNA is TGTGCCAGCAGCTTAGGCACTAGCGACTACAATGAGCAGTTCTTC. The V and J genes are TRBV7-9 and TRBJ2-1; 7 bases fit TRBD2. Germline CDR1 and CDR2: SEHNR and FQNEAQ (reference sequence). V lost 1 base, J lost 3 bases, and 3 bases stayed unmatched. The CDR3 covers 15 residues.

The chain has TRBV6-5 and TRBJ1-1; unclear D gene. The CDR3 runs 13 residues. V gave up 0 bases and J gave up 8 bases, with 10 bases separating them. CDR1 and CDR2 from the germline V gene are MNHEY and SVGAGI. CDR3 protein: CASSYSRVQEAFF. Written as DNA, the CDR3 is TGTGCCAGCAGTTACTCGAGGGTTCAGGAAGCTTTCTTT.

CDR3 DNA: TGCGCCAGCAGCTTGGGAGAGGCCTACGAGCAGTACTTC. Translating it yields CASSLGEAYEQYF. The V and J genes are TRBV5-1 and TRBJ2-7, with D unclear. The length of the CDR3 is 13 residues. Looked up from germline, CDR1 is SGHRS and CDR2 is YFSETQ. The germline V and J ends were trimmed by 0 bases and 2 bases, with 6 bases remaining between them.

The CDR3 spells CASSQDSAGGPTDTQYF. As DNA, the CDR3 is TGCGCCAGCAGCCAAGATTCGGCGGGAGGGCCCACAGATACGCAGTATTTT. The chain couples TRBV4-3 to TRBJ2-3, with 9 nucleotides matching TRBD2. The trim removed 0 bases at V and 2 bases at J, leaving 6 bases unmatched. Germline CDR1 is LGHNA and CDR2 is YSLEER. This CDR3 has 17 residues.